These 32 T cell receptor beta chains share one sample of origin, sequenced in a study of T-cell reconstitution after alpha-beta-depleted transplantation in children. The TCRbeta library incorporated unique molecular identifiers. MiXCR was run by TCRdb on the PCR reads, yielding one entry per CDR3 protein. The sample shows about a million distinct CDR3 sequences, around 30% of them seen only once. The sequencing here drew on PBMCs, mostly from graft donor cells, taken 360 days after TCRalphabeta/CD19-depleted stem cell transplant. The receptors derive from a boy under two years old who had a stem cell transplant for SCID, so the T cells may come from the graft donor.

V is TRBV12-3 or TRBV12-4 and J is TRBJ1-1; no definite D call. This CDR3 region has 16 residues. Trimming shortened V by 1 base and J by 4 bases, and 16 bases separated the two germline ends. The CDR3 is CASSLVVLAVITEAFF. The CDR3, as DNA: TGTGCCAGCAGTTTAGTAGTCCTGGCAGTAATCACTGAAGCTTTCTTT.

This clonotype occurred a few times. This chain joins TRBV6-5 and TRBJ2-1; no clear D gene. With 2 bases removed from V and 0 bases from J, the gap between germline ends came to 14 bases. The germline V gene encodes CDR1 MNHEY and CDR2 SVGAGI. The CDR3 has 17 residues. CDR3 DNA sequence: TGTGCCAGCAGTTACGTGGCCCCCTCTCCCTCCTACAATGAGCAGTTCTTC. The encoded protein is CASSYVAPSPSYNEQFF.

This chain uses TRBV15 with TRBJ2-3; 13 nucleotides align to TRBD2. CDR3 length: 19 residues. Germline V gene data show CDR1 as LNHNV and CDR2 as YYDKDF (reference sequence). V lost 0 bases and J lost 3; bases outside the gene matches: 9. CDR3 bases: TGTGCCACCAGCAGAGATTCACGGACTAGCGGGGGAGGTACAGATACGCAGTATTTT. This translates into CATSRDSRTSGGGTDTQYF.

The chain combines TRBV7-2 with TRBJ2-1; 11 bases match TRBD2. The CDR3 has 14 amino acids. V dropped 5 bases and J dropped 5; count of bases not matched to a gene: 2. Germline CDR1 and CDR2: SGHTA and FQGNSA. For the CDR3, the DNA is TGTGCCAGCAGCATGACTAGCGGGGACAATGAGCAGTTCTTC. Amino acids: CASSMTSGDNEQFF.

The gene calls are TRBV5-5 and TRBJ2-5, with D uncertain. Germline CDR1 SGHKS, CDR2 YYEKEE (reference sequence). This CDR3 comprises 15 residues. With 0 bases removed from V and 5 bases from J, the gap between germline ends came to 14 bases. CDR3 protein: CASSLGGWDRETQYF. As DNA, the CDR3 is TGTGCCAGCAGCTTGGGTGGTTGGGATCGGGAGACCCAGTACTTC.

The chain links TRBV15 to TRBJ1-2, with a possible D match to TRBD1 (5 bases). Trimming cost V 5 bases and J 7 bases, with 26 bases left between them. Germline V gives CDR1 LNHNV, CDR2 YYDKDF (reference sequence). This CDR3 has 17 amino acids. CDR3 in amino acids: CATSPGGTGSRGGGYTF. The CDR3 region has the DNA TGTGCCACCAGCCCTGGGGGGACCGGGTCAAGGGGTGGTGGCTACACCTTC.

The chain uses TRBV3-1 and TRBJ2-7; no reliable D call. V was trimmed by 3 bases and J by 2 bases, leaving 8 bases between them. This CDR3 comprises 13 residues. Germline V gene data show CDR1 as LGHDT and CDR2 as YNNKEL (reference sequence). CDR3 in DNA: TGTGCCAGCAGCCATATACGGCCCTACGAGCAGTACTTC. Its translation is CASSHIRPYEQYF.

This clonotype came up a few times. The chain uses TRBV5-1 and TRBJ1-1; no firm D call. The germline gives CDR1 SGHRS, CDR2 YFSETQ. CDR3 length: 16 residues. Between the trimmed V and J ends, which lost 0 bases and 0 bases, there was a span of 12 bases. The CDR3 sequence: CASSLESGTVNTEAFF. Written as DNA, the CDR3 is TGCGCCAGCAGCTTGGAGTCGGGAACGGTGAACACTGAAGCTTTCTTT.

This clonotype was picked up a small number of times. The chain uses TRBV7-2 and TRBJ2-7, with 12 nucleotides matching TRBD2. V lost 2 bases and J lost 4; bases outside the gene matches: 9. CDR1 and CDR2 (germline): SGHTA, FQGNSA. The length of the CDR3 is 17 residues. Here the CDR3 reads CASSLTQGLAGLYEQYF. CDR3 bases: TGTGCCAGCAGCTTAACCCAAGGACTAGCGGGGCTTTACGAGCAGTACTTC.

In DNA, the CDR3 is TGTGCCTCCAATAAATACCAAGAGACCCAGTACTTC. Residues: CASNKYQETQYF. The chain couples TRBV2 to TRBJ2-5; D uncertain. CDR3 size: 12 residues. Trimming took 11 bases from V and 0 from J, leaving 10 bases between them. CDR1 is SNHLY, CDR2 FYNNEI, per germline.

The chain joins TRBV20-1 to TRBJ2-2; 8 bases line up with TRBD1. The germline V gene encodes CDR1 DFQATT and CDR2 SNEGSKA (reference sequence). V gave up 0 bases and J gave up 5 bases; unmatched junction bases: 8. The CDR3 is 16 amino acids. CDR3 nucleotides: TGCAGTGCTAGAGATCGGACAGGGATATCTACCGGGGAGCTGTTTTTT. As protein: CSARDRTGISTGELFF.

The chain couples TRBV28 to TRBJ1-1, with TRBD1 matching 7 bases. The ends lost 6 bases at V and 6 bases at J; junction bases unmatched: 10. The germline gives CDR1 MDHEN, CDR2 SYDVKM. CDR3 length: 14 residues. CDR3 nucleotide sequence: TGTGCCAGCAGAGGGGGCGCGGAGACGGCTGAAGCTTTCTTT. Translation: CASRGGAETAEAFF.

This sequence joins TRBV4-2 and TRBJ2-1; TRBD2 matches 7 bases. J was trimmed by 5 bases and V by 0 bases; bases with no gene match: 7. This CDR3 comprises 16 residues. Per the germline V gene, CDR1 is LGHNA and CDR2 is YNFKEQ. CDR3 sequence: CASSQDILAVDNEQFF. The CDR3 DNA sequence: TGTGCCAGCAGCCAAGATATCCTAGCGGTCGACAATGAGCAGTTCTTC.

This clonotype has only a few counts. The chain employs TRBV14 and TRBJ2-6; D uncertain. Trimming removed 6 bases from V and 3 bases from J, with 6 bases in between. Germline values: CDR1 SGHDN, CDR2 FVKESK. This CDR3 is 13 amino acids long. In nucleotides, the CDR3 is TGTGCCAGCAGATTGGTTGGGGCCAACGTCCTGACTTTC. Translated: CASRLVGANVLTF. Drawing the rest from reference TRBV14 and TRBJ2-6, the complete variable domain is EAGVTQFPSHSVIEKGQTVTLRCDPISGHDNLYWYRRVMGKEIKFLLHFVKESKQDESGMPNNRFLAERTGGTYSTLKVQPAELEDSGVYFCASRLVGANVLTFGAGSRLTVL.

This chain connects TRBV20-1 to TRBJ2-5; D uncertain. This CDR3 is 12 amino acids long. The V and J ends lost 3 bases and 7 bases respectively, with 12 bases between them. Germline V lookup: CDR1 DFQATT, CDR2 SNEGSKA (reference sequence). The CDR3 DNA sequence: TGCAGTGCTAGCTCGGACGAAGGGACCCAGTACTTC. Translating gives CSASSDEGTQYF.

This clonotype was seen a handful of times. CDR3 bases: TGCGCCAGCAGCTTGGATCTGGGTTCCTACAATGAGCAGTTCTTC. It translates to CASSLDLGSYNEQFF. The genes are TRBV5-1 and TRBJ2-1; D is unresolved. This CDR3 is 15 amino acids long. The V end was cut by 0 bases, the J end by 1 base, with 8 bases between. The germline V gene encodes CDR1 SGHRS and CDR2 YFSETQ.

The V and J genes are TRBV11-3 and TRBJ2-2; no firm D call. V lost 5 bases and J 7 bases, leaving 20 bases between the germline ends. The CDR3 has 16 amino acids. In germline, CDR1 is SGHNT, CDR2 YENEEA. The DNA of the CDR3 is TGTGCCAGCAGCCCCCGGGCTAAGGGAAAAGTCGGGGAGCTGTTTTTT. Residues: CASSPRAKGKVGELFF.

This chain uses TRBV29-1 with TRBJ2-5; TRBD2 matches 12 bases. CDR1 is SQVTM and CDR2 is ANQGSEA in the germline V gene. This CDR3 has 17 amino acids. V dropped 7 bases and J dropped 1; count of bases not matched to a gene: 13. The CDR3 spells CSATSGGPPIPQETQYF. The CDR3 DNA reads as TGCAGCGCGACTAGCGGGGGCCCCCCCATCCCCCAAGAGACCCAGTACTTC.

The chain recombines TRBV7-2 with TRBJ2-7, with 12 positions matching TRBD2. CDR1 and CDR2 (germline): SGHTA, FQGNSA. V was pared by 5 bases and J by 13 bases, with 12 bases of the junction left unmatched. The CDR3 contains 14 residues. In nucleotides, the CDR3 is TGTGCCAGCAGCCAAATGGGTTCTAGCGGGGGGGGATACTTC. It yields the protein CASSQMGSSGGGYF.

The CDR3 spells CASSFDRNQPQHF. DNA of the CDR3: TGCGCCAGCAGCTTTGACAGAAATCAGCCCCAGCATTTT. The chain carries TRBV5-1 and TRBJ1-5, with a weak D call TRBD1 (5 bases). The V and J ends lost 2 bases and 4 bases respectively, with 7 bases between them. The CDR3 loop spans 13 amino acids. Per germline, CDR1 SGHRS and CDR2 YFSETQ. The variable domain in full, with the rest retrieved from reference TRBV5-1 and TRBJ1-5, is KAGVTQTPRYLIKTRGQQVTLSCSPISGHRSVSWYQQTPGQGLQFLFEYFSETQRNKGNFPGRFSGRQFSNSRSEMNVSTLELGDSALYLCASSFDRNQPQHFGDGTRLSIL.

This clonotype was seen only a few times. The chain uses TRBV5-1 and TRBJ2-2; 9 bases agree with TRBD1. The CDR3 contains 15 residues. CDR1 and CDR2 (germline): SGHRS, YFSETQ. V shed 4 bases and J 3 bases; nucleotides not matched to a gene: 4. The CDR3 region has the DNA TGCGCCAGCAGCAAGGACAGGGGATACACCGGGGAGCTGTTTTTT. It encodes CASSKDRGYTGELFF.

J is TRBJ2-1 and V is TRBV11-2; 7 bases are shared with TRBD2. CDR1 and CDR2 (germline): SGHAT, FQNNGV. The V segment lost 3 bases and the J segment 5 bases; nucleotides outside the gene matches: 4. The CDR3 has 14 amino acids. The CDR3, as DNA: TGTGCCAGCAGCTTCGGACTAGGCCACAATGAGCAGTTCTTC. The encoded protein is CASSFGLGHNEQFF.

The DNA for the CDR3 is TGCAGCGTTGAGGGTCCGGGAGGGGCGACCGGGGAGCTGTTTTTT. It codes for CSVEGPGGATGELFF. The chain joins TRBV29-1 to TRBJ2-2; the match to TRBD2 covers 8 bases. Unmatched junction bases numbered 8, after V lost 3 bases and J lost 5 bases. This CDR3 spans 15 amino acids. Germline V gene sequence: CDR1 SQVTM, CDR2 ANQGSEA.

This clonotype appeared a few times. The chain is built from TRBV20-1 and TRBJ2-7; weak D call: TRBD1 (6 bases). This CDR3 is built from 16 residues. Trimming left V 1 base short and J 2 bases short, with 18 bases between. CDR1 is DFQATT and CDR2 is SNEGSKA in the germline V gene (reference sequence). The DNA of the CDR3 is TGCAGTGCTAGAGTCGCTCGGGACACCCCAACCTACGAGCAGTACTTC. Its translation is CSARVARDTPTYEQYF.

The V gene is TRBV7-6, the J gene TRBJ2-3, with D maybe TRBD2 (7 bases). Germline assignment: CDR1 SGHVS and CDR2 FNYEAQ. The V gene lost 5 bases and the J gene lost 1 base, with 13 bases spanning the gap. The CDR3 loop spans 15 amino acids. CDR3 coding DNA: TGTGCCAGCAGCCGCGGGGGCATGGGCACAGATACGCAGTATTTT. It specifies CASSRGGMGTDTQYF.

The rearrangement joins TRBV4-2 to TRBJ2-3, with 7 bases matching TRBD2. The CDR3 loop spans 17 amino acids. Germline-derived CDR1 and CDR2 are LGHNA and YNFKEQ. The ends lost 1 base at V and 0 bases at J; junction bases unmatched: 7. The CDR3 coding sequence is TGTGCCAGCAGCCAAGGTATCATGCGGGGGAGCACAGATACGCAGTATTTT. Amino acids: CASSQGIMRGSTDTQYF.

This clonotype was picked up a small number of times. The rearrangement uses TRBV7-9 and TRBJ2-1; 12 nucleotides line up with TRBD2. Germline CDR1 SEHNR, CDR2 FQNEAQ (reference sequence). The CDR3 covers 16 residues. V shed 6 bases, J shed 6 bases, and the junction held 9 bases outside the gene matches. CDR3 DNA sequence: TGTGCCAGCAGTTCTAGCGGGGGGGCCTTCTTCAATGAGCAGTTCTTC. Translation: CASSSSGGAFFNEQFF. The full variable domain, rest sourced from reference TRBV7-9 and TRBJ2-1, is DTGVSQNPRHKITKRGQNVTFRCDPISEHNRLYWYRQTLGQGPEFLTYFQNEAQLEKSRLLSDRFSAERPKGSFSTLEIQRTEQGDSAMYLCASSSSGGAFFNEQFFGPGTRLTVL.

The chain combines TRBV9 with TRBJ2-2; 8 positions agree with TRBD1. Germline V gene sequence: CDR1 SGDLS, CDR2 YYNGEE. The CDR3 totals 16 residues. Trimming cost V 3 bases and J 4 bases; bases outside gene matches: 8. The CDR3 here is CASSAGQGPGTGELFF. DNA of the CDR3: TGTGCCAGCAGCGCTGGACAGGGTCCCGGCACCGGGGAGCTGTTTTTT.

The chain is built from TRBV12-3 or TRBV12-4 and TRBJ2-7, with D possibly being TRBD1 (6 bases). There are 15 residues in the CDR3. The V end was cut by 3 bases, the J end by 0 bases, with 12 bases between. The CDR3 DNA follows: TGTGCCAGCAGTTTTGGGGACACCGGCTCCTACGAGCAGTACTTC. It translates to CASSFGDTGSYEQYF.

The CDR3 is CASSFGINQPQHF. In DNA, the CDR3 is TGTGCCAGCAGTTTCGGGATCAATCAGCCCCAGCATTTT. The chain uses TRBV12-3 or TRBV12-4 and TRBJ1-5, with no clear D. This CDR3 contains 13 residues. V was shortened by 3 bases and J by 3 bases, with 6 bases between the two germline ends.

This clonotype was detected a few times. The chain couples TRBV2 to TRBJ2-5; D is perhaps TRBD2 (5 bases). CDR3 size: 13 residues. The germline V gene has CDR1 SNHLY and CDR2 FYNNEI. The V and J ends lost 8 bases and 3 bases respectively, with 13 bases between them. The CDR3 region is CASRPGIEETQYF. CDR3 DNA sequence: TGTGCCAGCCGACCGGGGATAGAAGAGACCCAGTACTTC.

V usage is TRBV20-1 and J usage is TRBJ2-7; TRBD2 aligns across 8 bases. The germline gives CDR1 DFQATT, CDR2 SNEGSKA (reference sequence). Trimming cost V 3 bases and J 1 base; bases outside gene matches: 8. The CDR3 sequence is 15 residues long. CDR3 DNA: TGCAGTGCTAGGACCGGGACTAGGGAATCCTACGAGCAGTACTTC. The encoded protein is CSARTGTRESYEQYF.